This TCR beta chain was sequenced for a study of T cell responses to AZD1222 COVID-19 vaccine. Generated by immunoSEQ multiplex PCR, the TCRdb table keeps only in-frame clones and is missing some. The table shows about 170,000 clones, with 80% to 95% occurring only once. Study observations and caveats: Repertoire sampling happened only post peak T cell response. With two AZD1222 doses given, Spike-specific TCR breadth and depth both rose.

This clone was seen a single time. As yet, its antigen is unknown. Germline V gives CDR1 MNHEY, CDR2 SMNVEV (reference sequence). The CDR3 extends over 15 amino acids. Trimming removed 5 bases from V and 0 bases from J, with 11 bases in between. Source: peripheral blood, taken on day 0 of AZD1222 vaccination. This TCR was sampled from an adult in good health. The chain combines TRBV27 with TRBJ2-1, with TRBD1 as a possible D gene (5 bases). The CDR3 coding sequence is TGTGCCAGCAGTGTCGGACAAGGCTCCTACAATGAGCAGTTCTTC. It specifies CASSVGQGSYNEQFF.